This T cell receptor beta chain emerged from a study of human T cells and chemical hapten exposure. Time point: healthy volunteer bleed at 2 weeks. Total RNA extraction was carried out from unfractionated whole blood. In the original analysis: Sample TCR totals centred on a median of 95,638, ranging about 23,224 to 690,600. TCRdb analysed the RACE reads with MiXCR anew, one entry per CDR3 protein. TCRdb's processing, not the study's, gives the V and J calls here. The table records some 93,000 distinct CDR3 sequences, approximately 9% of them present only once. In germline, CDR1 is KGHSH, CDR2 LQKENI. The CDR3 has 13 amino acids. V shed 3 bases and J 10 bases; nucleotides not matched to a gene: 7.

This receptor was identified in a female donor in good health. Some clones in this sample may be carry-over from other donors' samples. What was sequenced was whole blood. The V gene is TRBV18, the J gene TRBJ1-1; 8 bases align to TRBD1. Written as DNA, the CDR3 is TGTGCCAGCTCACCGGGGGGCGACAGGGGAGCTTTCTTT. Translated, it gives CASSPGGDRGAFF.